This section outlines one T cell receptor beta chain sequence together with its context. Using immunoSEQ multiplex PCR, the repertoire was profiled, and TCRdb retains in-frame clones only, with some absent. Of about 34,000 clones detected, roughly 92% appear once; the ten largest clones hold under 2%. This record comes from a study of control samples from healthy donors and cancer patients. This clonotype was obtained from a man in his forties with colorectal cancer. The sample comprised PBMCs.

In nucleotides, the CDR3 is TGTGCCAGCAGCTTCACTCCCACTGAAGCTTTCTTT. It codes for CASSFTPTEAFF. The chain couples TRBV5-6 to TRBJ1-1; no firm D call. The V end lost 2 bases, the J end lost 4 bases, and 6 bases lay between the germline ends. Germline loops: CDR1 SGHDT, CDR2 YYEEEE. The CDR3 runs to 12 residues.